This record covers a single TCR beta chain. The sample belongs to a study of blood T cell repertoires in COVID-19. Whole-study context: There were acute and convalescent COVID-19 samples, and they came from the United States, Italy and Spain. The cDNA or gDNA used as material had been derived from T cells, B-cell-depleted T cells, or PBMCs.

TCRdb's copy holds only in-frame clones and misses some; the assay was immunoSEQ multiplex PCR. The top ten hold approximately 2% of the sample, which has roughly 280,000 clones, around nine tenths seen once. Germline-derived CDR1 and CDR2 are WNHNN and SYGVQD (reference sequence). Between the trimmed V and J ends, which lost 3 bases and 3 bases, there was a span of 3 bases. CDR3 length: 11 residues. Participants had their cohort set by participant-reported clinical history. Recovered status applied to Cohort 3 donors who had two consecutive negative PCRs. It also applied to those with clearance or with symptom resolution.

This chain uses TRBV10-1 with TRBJ2-7; D gene uncertain. The specimen was PBMCs or T cells enriched from blood (not recorded which). The TCR sequence derives from a woman in her sixties or seventies who had recovered from COVID-19. CDR3 sequence (DNA): TGCGCCAGCAGTGACAACTACGAGCAGTACTTC. Translating gives CASSDNYEQYF.